The clone carrying this T cell receptor beta chain was observed at least ten times. What it recognizes is unknown. These data are taken from a study of T cells after yellow fever vaccination. Across the study: Fractions low in cell number were prepared with SMART-Seq v4 Ultra Low Input.

J lost 4 bases, V lost 1 base, and 6 bases had no gene match. Germline CDR1 SGHTA, CDR2 FQGNSA. This CDR3 spans 16 amino acids. Overall study results and limits: Although the secondary response was weaker, it peaked faster, at day 5 versus 15. Reappearance after the booster was seen for most primary-vaccination clones, at 96% CD4 and roughly 90% CD8. Abundant bulk-derived clonotypes could contaminate FACS-sorted repertoires.

One entry per CDR3 protein, called by TCRdb with MiXCR from the 5' RACE reads. The sample lists a few hundred thousand distinct CDR3 sequences; roughly 3.5% were seen once. The chain recombines TRBV7-2 with TRBJ2-3, with 9 bases lining up with TRBD2. The TCR originated in a young man who received the YFV17D yellow fever vaccine. Sample: PBMCs, taken on the day of the yellow fever booster vaccination. The CDR3 protein is CASSLDGGGAADTQYF. DNA of the CDR3: TGTGCCAGCAGCTTAGATGGCGGGGGGGCCGCAGATACGCAGTATTTT. Full variable domain (outside the CDR3, taken from reference TRBV7-2 and TRBJ2-3): GAGVSQSPSNKVTEKGKDVELRCDPISGHTALYWYRQSLGQGLEFLIYFQGNSAPDKSGLPSDRFSAERTGGSVSTLTIQRTQQEDSAVYLCASSLDGGGAADTQYFGPGTRLTVL.